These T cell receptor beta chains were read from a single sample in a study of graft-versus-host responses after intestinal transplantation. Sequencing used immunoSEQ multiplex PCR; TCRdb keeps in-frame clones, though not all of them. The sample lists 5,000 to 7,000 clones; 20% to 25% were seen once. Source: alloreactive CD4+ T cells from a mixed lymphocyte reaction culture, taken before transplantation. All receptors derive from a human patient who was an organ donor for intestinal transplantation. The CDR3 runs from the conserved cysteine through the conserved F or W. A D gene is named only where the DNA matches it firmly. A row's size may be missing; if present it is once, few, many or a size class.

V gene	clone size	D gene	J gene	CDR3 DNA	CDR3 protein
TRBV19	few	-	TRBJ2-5	TGTGCCAGTAGAAGGGGGTTCGGGGAGACCCAGTACTTC	CASRRGFGETQYF
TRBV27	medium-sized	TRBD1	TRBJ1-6	TGTGCCAGCAGTTCCTCCCAGGGGGCTAGGGATAATTCACCCCTCCACTTT	CASSSSQGARDNSPLHF
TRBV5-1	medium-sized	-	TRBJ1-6	TGCGCCAGCAGCTTGGAGCAGAATTCACCCCTCCACTTT	CASSLEQNSPLHF
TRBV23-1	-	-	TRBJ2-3	TGCGCCAGCAGTCAGTTACAGGCAAATAGCACAGATACGCAGTATTTT	CASSQLQANSTDTQYF
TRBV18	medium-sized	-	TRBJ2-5	TGTGCCAGCTCACCATCCAGGGAAACCCAAGAGACCCAGTACTTC	CASSPSRETQETQYF
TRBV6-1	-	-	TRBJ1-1	TGTGCCAGCAGTGTCCATAGACAGGTTGAAGCTTTCTTT	CASSVHRQVEAFF
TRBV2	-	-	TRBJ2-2	TGTGCCAGCAGAAATCACCCTGCGAACACCGGGGAGCTGTTTTTT	CASRNHPANTGELFF
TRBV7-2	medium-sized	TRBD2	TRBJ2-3	TGTGCCAGCAGCCAGCTAGCGGGGGGAAGCACAGATACGCAGTATTTT	CASSQLAGGSTDTQYF
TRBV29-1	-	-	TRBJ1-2	TGCAGCGCCAATACCGGGGCCCGTTATGGCTACACCTTC	CSANTGARYGYTF
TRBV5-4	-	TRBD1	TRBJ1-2	TGTGCCAGCAGCTGGACCACGACAGGGGGCGGTGGCTACACCTTC	CASSWTTTGGGGYTF
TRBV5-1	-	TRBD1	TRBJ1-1	TGCGCCAGCAGGAGGGACAGGGGGCAGACTGAAGCTTTCTTT	CASRRDRGQTEAFF
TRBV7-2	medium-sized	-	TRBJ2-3	TGTGCCAGCAGCTTACGGGTAGGGCCCGCAGATACGCAGTATTTT	CASSLRVGPADTQYF
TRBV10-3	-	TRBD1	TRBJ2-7	TGTGCCATCAGTGAGCCGGGACAGGGGGCGTTGGACGAGCAGTACTTC	CAISEPGQGALDEQYF
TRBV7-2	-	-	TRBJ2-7	TGTGCCAGCAGGCCTATAGCGGCATTCTACGAGCAGTACTTC	CASRPIAAFYEQYF
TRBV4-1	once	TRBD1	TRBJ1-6	TGCGCCAGCAGCCAAGAAATAGGGGGCGGCTCCTATAATTCACCCCTCCACTTT	CASSQEIGGGSYNSPLHF
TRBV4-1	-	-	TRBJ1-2	TGCGCCAGCAGCCAAGCCGGGGATGGCTACACCTTC	CASSQAGDGYTF
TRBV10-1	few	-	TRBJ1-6	TGCGCCAGCAGTGAGTCAAGGGTGGTCAGATATTCACCCCTCCACTTT	CASSESRVVRYSPLHF
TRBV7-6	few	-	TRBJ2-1	TGTGCCAGCAGTTCGACCGGGTCTGCGAGGGGTGAGCAGTTCTTC	CASSSTGSARGEQFF
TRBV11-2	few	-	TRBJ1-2	TGTGCCAGCAGCTTAGAGGCAGCCCCTAACTATGGCTACACCTTC	CASSLEAAPNYGYTF
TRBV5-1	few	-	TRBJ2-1	TGCGCCAGCAGCCCCATGACGGGGAAACCAAATGAGCAGTTCTTC	CASSPMTGKPNEQFF
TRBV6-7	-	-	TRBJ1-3	TGTGCCAGCAGTTATCAAGGCCCCTCTGGAAACACCATATATTTT	CASSYQGPSGNTIYF
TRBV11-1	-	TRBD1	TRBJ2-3	TGTGCCAGCAGCTTGACAGGGGGGATCACAGATACGCAGTATTTT	CASSLTGGITDTQYF
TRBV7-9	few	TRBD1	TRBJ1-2	TGTGCCAGCAGAATTCTGACAGGGGGGTATGGCTACACCTTC	CASRILTGGYGYTF
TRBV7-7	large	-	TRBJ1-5	TGTGCTAGCAGCTTAGAGGTTGTTCAGCCCCAGCATTTT	CASSLEVVQPQHF
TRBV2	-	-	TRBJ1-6	TGTGCCAGCAGAGATGAGGCGGCCTATAATTCACCCCTCCACTTT	CASRDEAAYNSPLHF
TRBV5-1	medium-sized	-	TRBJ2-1	TGCGCCAGCAGCTGGGTATCACCTTGGACCAACGAGCAGTTCTTC	CASSWVSPWTNEQFF
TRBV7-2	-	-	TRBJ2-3	TGTGCCAGCAGCTTAGATCGAACGGGGGCCACAGATACGCAGTATTTT	CASSLDRTGATDTQYF
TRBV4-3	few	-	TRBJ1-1	TGCGCCAGCAGCCAAGAGGTCGGGAACACTGAAGCTTTCTTT	CASSQEVGNTEAFF
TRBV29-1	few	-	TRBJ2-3	TGCAGCGTCGTACGGCATTTCACAGATACGCAGTATTTT	CSVVRHFTDTQYF
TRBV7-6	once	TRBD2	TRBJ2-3	TGTGCCAGCAGCGGATCTAGCGGGGGGGCTATTAGAGATACGCAGTATTTT	CASSGSSGGAIRDTQYF
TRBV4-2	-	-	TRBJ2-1	TGTGCCAGCAGCCAAGAGGGGGGGCCAAGGAATGAGCAGTTCTTC	CASSQEGGPRNEQFF
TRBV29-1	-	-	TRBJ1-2	TGCAGCGTTGTACTGGGGACGATGTACGGCTACACCTTC	CSVVLGTMYGYTF
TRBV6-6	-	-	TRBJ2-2	TGTGCCAGTGGACATTCCGGGGAGCTGTTTTTT	CASGHSGELFF
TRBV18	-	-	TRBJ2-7	TGTGCCAGCTCACCGAACGCCGGGTCCCTCTACGAGCAGTACTTC	CASSPNAGSLYEQYF
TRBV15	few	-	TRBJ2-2	TGTGCCACCAGCAAAAGGCTCGGCCCCGGGTCCACCGGGGAGCTGTTTTTT	CATSKRLGPGSTGELFF
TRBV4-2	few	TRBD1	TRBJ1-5	TGTGCCAGCAGCCATGGACAGGGAGGACATCAGCCCCAGCATTTT	CASSHGQGGHQPQHF
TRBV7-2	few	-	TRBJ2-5	TGTGCCAGCAGCTTAGGGGGCGGCCAAGAGACCCAGTACTTC	CASSLGGGQETQYF
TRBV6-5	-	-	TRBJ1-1	TGTGCCAGCAGTGATGCGTCCATGAACACTGAAGCTTTCTTT	CASSDASMNTEAFF
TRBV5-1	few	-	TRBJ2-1	TGCGCCAGCAGCTTGGGTGGTAATGAGCAGTTCTTC	CASSLGGNEQFF
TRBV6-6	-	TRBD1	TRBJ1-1	TGTGCCACTCGGACAGGGCTGACTGAAGCTTTCTTT	CATRTGLTEAFF
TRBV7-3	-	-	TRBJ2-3	TGTGCCAGCAGCTTACGGGTAGGGCCCGCAGATACGCAGTATTTT	CASSLRVGPADTQYF
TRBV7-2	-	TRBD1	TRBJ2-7	TGTGCCAGCAGCTTAGACGGGACAGCGACCTGGTACTTC	CASSLDGTATWYF
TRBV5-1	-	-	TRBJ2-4	TGCGCCAGCAGTTTCACAGGGGAGGGAAGAAACATTCAGTACTTC	CASSFTGEGRNIQYF
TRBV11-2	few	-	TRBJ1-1	TGTGCCAGCAGCTTCAGCATCGTGAACACTGAAGCTTTCTTT	CASSFSIVNTEAFF
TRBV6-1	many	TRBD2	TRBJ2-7	TGTGCCGGGGGGGGTCCCTCCTACGAGCAGTACTTC	CAGGGPSYEQYF
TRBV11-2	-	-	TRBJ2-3	TGTGCCAGCAGCTTAGAGGGGCTAGCAATAGATACGCAGTATTTT	CASSLEGLAIDTQYF
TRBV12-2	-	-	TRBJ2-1	-	CASRFLVASGSNEQLF
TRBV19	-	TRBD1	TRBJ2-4	TGTGCCAGTAGTCACCGGGACAGGCTTCAAAACATTCAGTACTTC	CASSHRDRLQNIQYF
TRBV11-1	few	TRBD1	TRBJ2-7	TGTGCCAGCAGCGATCGACAGGGGGCTTTCTACGAGCAGTACTTC	CASSDRQGAFYEQYF
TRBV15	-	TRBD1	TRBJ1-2	TGTGCCACCAGCAGAGGGGTTAAGACAGGGGGCGGCTACACCTTC	CATSRGVKTGGGYTF
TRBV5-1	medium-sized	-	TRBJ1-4	TGCGCCAGCAGCTTGGGGGAGGAGCGGGGAGAAAAACTGTTTTTT	CASSLGEERGEKLFF
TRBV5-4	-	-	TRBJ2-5	TGCGCCAGCAGCCAAGATTTGACAGAGACTTGGGAGACCCAGTACTTC	CASSQDLTETWETQYF
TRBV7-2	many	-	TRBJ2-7	TGTGCCAGCAGCTTTGGGTCAGGGGCCTACGAGCAGTACTTC	CASSFGSGAYEQYF
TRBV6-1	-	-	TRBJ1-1	TGTGCCAGCACCTCCGGGCTACAGGGCAACACTGAAGCTTTCTTT	CASTSGLQGNTEAFF
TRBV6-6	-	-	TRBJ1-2	TGTGCCAGCAGTATCTCGGGGGTTTATGGCTACACCTTC	CASSISGVYGYTF
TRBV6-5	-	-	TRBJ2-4	TGTGCCAGCAGTGAATGGGGGTGGGAAAACATTCAGTACTTC	CASSEWGWENIQYF
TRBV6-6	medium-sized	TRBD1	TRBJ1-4	TGTGCCAGCAGTTACCCGGGACAGGGAAACGAAAAACTGTTTTTT	CASSYPGQGNEKLFF
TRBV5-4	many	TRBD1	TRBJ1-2	TGTGCCAGCAGCCACTGGGACAGGGAGAACTATGGCTACACCTTC	CASSHWDRENYGYTF
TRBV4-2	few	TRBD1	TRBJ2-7	TGTGCCAGCAGCCAGACAGGGGCGTTCTACTACGAGCAGTACTTC	CASSQTGAFYYEQYF
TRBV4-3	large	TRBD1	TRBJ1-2	TGCGCCAGCAGCCCCGGGACAGGGGTCAACTATGGCTACACCTTC	CASSPGTGVNYGYTF